A single sample is the source of the 30 T cell receptor beta chains below, sequenced in a study of blood T cell repertoires in COVID-19. Measured with immunoSEQ multiplex PCR; TCRdb has only the in-frame clones, and not every one. The profile covers fewer than 85,000 clones, with around 91% appearing a single time and around 8% taken by the ten largest. Sequences were obtained from peripheral blood. All receptors come from a human donor in a cohort sampled during active COVID-19.

The chain couples TRBV3-1 (or the pseudogene TRBV3-2) to TRBJ2-7, with D hard to call. Trimming cost V 6 bases and J 2 bases, with 11 bases left between them. There are 13 residues in the CDR3. Germline V gene sequence: CDR1 LGHDT, CDR2 YNNKEL (reference sequence). This chain's CDR3 is CASRREGAYEQYF. CDR3 DNA: TGTGCCAGCAGACGAGAAGGAGCCTACGAGCAGTACTTC.

In the case of this clone: An end of the junction does not agree with germline; a read error may underlie this. The chain recombines TRBV20-1 with TRBJ2-7; possibly TRBD1 for D (6 bases). The germline V gene has CDR1 DFQATT and CDR2 SNEGSKA (reference sequence). The CDR3 is made up of 11 amino acids. The CDR3 DNA reads as TGCAGTGCTAGTGGCGCCGGACAGCCACACTTC. Residues: CSASGAGQPHF.

The count of this clone is one. The chain has TRBV6-1 and TRBJ1-2; TRBD1 might be the D (5 bases). The germline gives CDR1 MNHNS, CDR2 SASEGT. The V and J ends lost 2 bases and 1 base respectively, with 11 bases between them. This CDR3 is 15 amino acids long. In DNA, the CDR3 is TGTGCCAGCAGTGAACGGAGGGACTTTAACTATGGCTACACCTTC. It translates to CASSERRDFNYGYTF.

The rearrangement joins TRBV11-2 to TRBJ1-3, with 12 nucleotides matching TRBD1. The germline V gene encodes CDR1 SGHAT and CDR2 FQNNGV. With V trimmed by 5 bases and J by 2 bases, 10 bases remained unmatched. There are 18 residues in the CDR3. The CDR3 DNA follows: TGTGCCAGCAGCCCGCTCCGGGACAGGGGGCGAGCTGGAAACACCATATATTTT. Encoded protein: CASSPLRDRGRAGNTIYF.

V usage is TRBV28 and J usage is TRBJ1-2; TRBD1 agrees at 8 bases. The CDR3 is 15 amino acids. With 3 bases clipped from V and 4 bases from J, the junction kept 7 bases outside the gene matches. From germline, CDR1 is MDHEN and CDR2 SYDVKM. The CDR3 DNA follows: TGTGCCAGCAGTTTGCGGGACAGGTCAATCTATGGCTACACCTTC. Translating it yields CASSLRDRSIYGYTF.

V usage is TRBV7-8 and J usage is TRBJ2-7; possibly TRBD2 for D (5 bases). Germline lookup yields CDR1 SGHVS and CDR2 FQNEAQ. CDR3 length: 14 residues. Trimming pared 1 base from V and 3 bases from J, leaving 10 bases between. The CDR3: CASSLGRAGYEQYF. As DNA, the CDR3 is TGTGCCAGCAGCTTAGGACGCGCGGGCTACGAGCAGTACTTC.

This clone turned up a few times. The V and J genes are TRBV7-2 and TRBJ1-1; D gene unclear. Trimming pared 0 bases from V and 0 bases from J, leaving 26 bases between. This CDR3 comprises 21 residues. Germline assignment: CDR1 SGHTA and CDR2 FQGNSA. Here the CDR3 reads CASSLASFRFAGREMNTEAFF. CDR3 in DNA: TGTGCCAGCAGCTTAGCAAGCTTTCGTTTTGCGGGGAGGGAGATGAACACTGAAGCTTTCTTT.

V gene TRBV18 combines with J gene TRBJ1-2; D gene unclear. Between the trimmed V and J ends, which lost 0 bases and 6 bases, there was a span of 17 bases. CDR3 size: 16 residues. Germline loops: CDR1 KGHSH, CDR2 LQKENI. In nucleotides, the CDR3 is TGTGCCAGCTCACCACCGGGGAGTCCCCGAGCTAATGGCTACACCTTC. Translated, it gives CASSPPGSPRANGYTF.

This CDR3 reads CASSAGLADGETQYF. As DNA, the CDR3 is TGTGCCAGCAGTGCCGGACTAGCGGATGGGGAGACCCAGTACTTC. V gene TRBV2 combines with J gene TRBJ2-5, with 10 bases identical to TRBD2. CDR3 length: 15 amino acids. Trimming took 4 bases from V and 5 from J; bases not matched to a gene: 7. Per germline, CDR1 SNHLY and CDR2 FYNNEI.

J is TRBJ1-2 and V is TRBV5-1, with 8 bases aligning to TRBD1. Looked up from germline, CDR1 is SGHRS and CDR2 is YFSETQ. The CDR3 is made up of 15 amino acids. The ends lost 7 bases at V and 4 bases at J; junction bases unmatched: 12. The CDR3 region has the DNA TGCGCCAGCGCCCCGACAGGGGCCGCCCTCTATGGCTACACCTTC. Amino acids: CASAPTGAALYGYTF.

This rearrangement joins TRBV6-6 to TRBJ1-3, with 10 bases lining up with TRBD1. The J segment lost 5 bases and the V segment lost 7 bases, leaving 5 bases of the junction unmatched. This CDR3 region has 14 residues. The germline CDR1 and CDR2 sequences are MNHNY and SVGAGI (reference sequence). CDR3 nucleotides: TGTGCCAGCAAGGGCGACAGGGGGCGAAACACCATATATTTT. This translates into CASKGDRGRNTIYF.

V gene TRBV27 combines with J gene TRBJ2-3; 9 bases map to TRBD1. Germline CDR1 reads MNHEY; CDR2 reads SMNVEV (reference sequence). The CDR3 loop spans 15 amino acids. The J segment lost 1 base and the V segment lost 5 bases, leaving 4 bases of the junction unmatched. The CDR3 DNA reads as TGTGCCAGCAGTGCGAGACAGGGGGGCACAGATACGCAGTATTTT. Protein sequence: CASSARQGGTDTQYF.

The chain recombines TRBV19 with TRBJ2-7; no reliable D call. V was clipped by 4 bases and J by 6 bases, with 10 bases between them. Germline assignment: CDR1 LNHDA and CDR2 SQIVND (reference sequence). This CDR3 is built from 12 residues. CDR3 region: CASSTPAGEQYF. The CDR3 DNA reads as TGTGCCAGTAGTACCCCGGCAGGCGAGCAGTACTTC.

This clone was picked up one time. The chain combines TRBV6-5 with TRBJ1-1; TRBD1 is a possible D gene (6 bases). CDR1 MNHEY and CDR2 SVGAGI come from the germline V gene. The CDR3 consists of 15 residues. Trimming shortened V by 6 bases and J by 0 bases, and 14 bases separated the two germline ends. CDR3 bases: TGTGCCAGCAGACAACCGGGACAAGTGAACACTGAAGCTTTCTTT. Translating it yields CASRQPGQVNTEAFF.

This chain links TRBV29-1 with TRBJ1-1; D perhaps matches TRBD1 (6 bases). Germline CDR1 reads SQVTM; CDR2 reads ANQGSEA. The V and J ends lost 3 bases and 0 bases respectively, with 8 bases between them. CDR3 size: 13 residues. The CDR3 loop is CSVDRGMNTEAFF. DNA of the CDR3: TGCAGCGTTGACAGGGGTATGAACACTGAAGCTTTCTTT.

The rearrangement links TRBV4-3 to TRBJ2-7; the match to TRBD1 covers 9 bases. This CDR3 contains 15 residues. Germline V CDR1 and CDR2: LGHNA, YSLEER. With V trimmed by 2 bases and J by 5 bases, 7 bases remained unmatched. The CDR3 loop reads CASSQRQGGKDEQYF. Written as DNA, the CDR3 is TGCGCCAGCAGCCAACGACAGGGGGGGAAGGACGAGCAGTACTTC.

This sequence joins TRBV6-6 and TRBJ1-6, with a tentative D call TRBD1 (5 bases). The CDR3 has 14 amino acids. Germline CDR1 reads MNHNY; CDR2 reads SVGAGI (reference sequence). Trimming removed 2 bases at V and 8 bases at J, with 10 bases between. The CDR3 DNA follows: TGTGCCAGCAGTTACAGGGGATGGGATTCACCCCTCCACTTT. Amino acids: CASSYRGWDSPLHF.

The CDR3 bases are TGTGCCAGCAGCCCGGGACTCACAGATACGCAGTATTTT. Translated: CASSPGLTDTQYF. The V gene is TRBV7-9, the J gene TRBJ2-3, with D perhaps TRBD2 (6 bases). The CDR3 has 13 residues. V lost 5 bases and J lost 2, with 8 bases in between. CDR1 and CDR2 (germline): SEHNR, FQNEAQ (reference sequence).

This chain connects TRBV7-3 to TRBJ2-7, with TRBD1 as a possible D gene (5 bases). The CDR3 is 13 amino acids. With 2 bases removed from V and 5 bases from J, the gap between germline ends came to 10 bases. Germline loops: CDR1 SGHTA, CDR2 FQGTGA. The CDR3 nucleotides read TGTGCCAGCAGCTTAGCCCAAGGGGACGAGCAGTACTTC. It translates to CASSLAQGDEQYF.

CDR3 in amino acids: CASSLGGTGSYEQYF. The CDR3 DNA reads TGCGCCAGCAGCTTGGGTGGGACAGGCTCCTACGAGCAGTACTTC. J is TRBJ2-7 and V is TRBV5-1; 8 nucleotides agree with TRBD1. Trimming removed 0 bases from V and 0 bases from J; junction bases left unmatched: 2. CDR1 is SGHRS, CDR2 YFSETQ, per germline. The CDR3 spans 15 residues.

The sample holds a few counts of this clone. The V and J genes are TRBV4-1 and TRBJ1-6; 7 nucleotides match TRBD1. The CDR3 loop spans 17 amino acids. Germline CDR1 MGHRA, CDR2 YSYEKL. The V segment lost 0 bases and the J segment 9 bases; nucleotides outside the gene matches: 11. The CDR3 bases are TGCGCCAGCAGCCAAGACCCGGTCGGACAGGTGGGTTCACCCCTCCACTTT. Translation: CASSQDPVGQVGSPLHF.

The chain links TRBV30 to TRBJ1-6; possible D gene TRBD1, 6 bases. Germline lookup yields CDR1 GTSNPN and CDR2 SVGIG (reference sequence). V shed 1 base and J shed 3 bases, with 10 bases lying between them. This CDR3 comprises 15 residues. CDR3 loop: CAWSGGGNYNSPLHF. The CDR3 DNA reads TGTGCCTGGAGTGGTGGGGGCAACTATAATTCACCCCTCCACTTT.

The gene calls are TRBV6-2 or TRBV6-3 and TRBJ1-6; no reliable D call. V was pared by 4 bases and J by 1 base, with 8 bases between. This CDR3 has 15 residues. The germline gives CDR1 MNHEY, CDR2 SVGEGT. CDR3 sequence: CASSFERSYNSPLHF. The CDR3 DNA is TGTGCCAGCAGTTTTGAACGGTCCTATAATTCACCCCTCCACTTT.

The V call is TRBV27, the J call TRBJ1-1; the match to TRBD1 covers 10 bases. CDR1 is MNHEY, CDR2 SMNVEV, per germline (reference sequence). This CDR3 has 16 residues. J gave up 11 bases and V 5 bases, and 17 bases lay outside the gene matches. CDR3 in DNA: TGTGCCAGCAGTCCCGGGTACTCGGGACAGGGGTCTTCGGCTTTCTTT. Translation gives CASSPGYSGQGSSAFF.

This chain links TRBV6-6 with TRBJ2-7, with D possibly being TRBD1 (6 bases). V was clipped by 5 bases and J by 1 base, with 24 bases between them. Germline V lookup: CDR1 MNHNY, CDR2 SVGAGI (reference sequence). The CDR3 is made up of 18 amino acids. CDR3 coding DNA: TGTGCCAGCAGTCAATATAATCACAGGGAAGTAGGTTCCTACGAGCAGTACTTC. It codes for CASSQYNHREVGSYEQYF.

V gene TRBV4-2 combines with J gene TRBJ1-1; D is possibly TRBD1 (5 bases). The CDR3 is made up of 16 amino acids. Germline CDR1 reads LGHNA; CDR2 reads YNFKEQ. Trimming removed 4 bases at V and 1 base at J, with 16 bases between. CDR3 region: CASSRRWGRENTEAFF. Written as DNA, the CDR3 is TGTGCCAGCAGCCGCCGGTGGGGCAGAGAGAACACTGAAGCTTTCTTT.

This chain links TRBV12-5 with TRBJ1-6; TRBD1 matches 7 bases. Germline loops: CDR1 LGHNT, CDR2 FRNRAP. This CDR3 comprises 13 residues. V lost 0 bases, J lost 10 bases, and 0 bases stayed unmatched. This CDR3 reads CASGLVGGSPLHF. Written as DNA, the CDR3 is TGTGCTAGTGGTTTGGTAGGGGGCTCACCCCTCCACTTT.

The CDR3 nucleotides read TGTGCCAGCAGCGTCGACAGGGTTTCGGTCTATGGCTACACCTTC. Translating gives CASSVDRVSVYGYTF. The genes are TRBV9 and TRBJ1-2; TRBD1 matches 7 bases. Germline loops: CDR1 SGDLS, CDR2 YYNGEE. The V gene end was trimmed by 2 bases and the J gene end by 4 bases; junction bases not matched to a gene: 8. CDR3 size: 15 residues.

The chain joins TRBV28 to TRBJ1-3; D is perhaps TRBD1 (5 bases). In germline, CDR1 is MDHEN, CDR2 SYDVKM. V lost 5 bases, J lost 11 bases, and 22 bases lay in between. The CDR3 consists of 15 residues. The CDR3 DNA follows: TGTGCCAGCAGTCCCCCCACTCCCTCAGGGTTGGCCATATATTTT. It codes for CASSPPTPSGLAIYF.

The chain is built from TRBV5-4 and TRBJ1-1, with a weak D call TRBD1 (5 bases). Germline CDR1 is SGHNT and CDR2 is YYREEE (reference sequence). Between the trimmed V and J ends, which lost 5 bases and 1 base, there was a span of 12 bases. This CDR3 is built from 14 residues. The CDR3 DNA sequence: TGTGCCAGCAGGGGGGGACTCACGAACACTGAAGCTTTCTTT. Encoded protein: CASRGGLTNTEAFF.